The rows below give T cell receptor beta chains drawn from one sample of a study of blood T cell repertoires in COVID-19. TCRdb's table, derived via immunoSEQ multiplex PCR, lists solely in-frame clones and lacks some. The data show approximately 210,000 clones, roughly 88% seen once. Sequences were obtained from peripheral blood. The receptors come from a woman in her forties who had recovered from COVID-19. The CDR3 runs from the conserved cysteine through the conserved F or W. A D gene is named only where the DNA matches it firmly. Not every row has a clone size; where given, it reads once, few, many or a size class.

D: .
size: .
V: TRBV27
J: TRBJ1-6
DNA: TGTGCCAGCAGCCGACAACGACAGTCACCCCTCCACTTT
CDR3: CASSRQRQSPLHF

D: .
size: .
V: TRBV14
J: TRBJ1-1
DNA: TGTGCCAGCAGCCAAGATGTGGGTGCCAGGATAACATCAGGGGCTTTCTTT
CDR3: CASSQDVGARITSGAFF

D: TRBD1
size: .
V: TRBV7-6
J: TRBJ2-2
DNA: TGTGCCAGCAGCTTAATTGGGACAGGGATTCCCGGGGAGCTGTTTTTT
CDR3: CASSLIGTGIPGELFF

D: .
size: .
V: TRBV28
J: TRBJ2-3
DNA: TGTGCCAGCAGTTCTGAGGTCACAGATACGCAGTATTTT
CDR3: CASSSEVTDTQYF

D: TRBD1
size: once
V: TRBV4-2
J: TRBJ1-5
DNA: TGTGCCAGCAGCCGGCATACCCAGGGGGAACAGCCCCAGCATTTT
CDR3: CASSRHTQGEQPQHF

D: .
size: .
V: TRBV7-9
J: TRBJ2-1
DNA: TGTGCCAGCAGCCCCGTTTATGGGGGGAATGAGCAGTTCTTC
CDR3: CASSPVYGGNEQFF

D: TRBD2
size: .
V: TRBV7-9
J: TRBJ2-7
DNA: TGTGCCAGCAGCTTTCTAGCGGGAGTCGACGAGCAGTACTTC
CDR3: CASSFLAGVDEQYF

D: TRBD1
size: .
V: TRBV28
J: TRBJ1-5
DNA: TGTGCCAGCAGTTTAGAAAAGGGACAGGGGACCGCGTTCGGTCAGCCCCAGCATTTT
CDR3: CASSLEKGQGTAFGQPQHF

D: TRBD2
size: .
V: TRBV11-3
J: TRBJ2-1
DNA: TGTGCCAGCAGCCCCCACGCGGGAGCTGGCTACAATGAGCAGTTCTTC
CDR3: CASSPHAGAGYNEQFF

D: TRBD1
size: .
V: TRBV27
J: TRBJ1-2
DNA: TGTGCCAGCAGTTTCAGGACAGGGGCGATCTCCTATGGCTACACCTTC
CDR3: CASSFRTGAISYGYTF

D: .
size: .
V: TRBV3-1/TRBV3-2
J: TRBJ1-1
DNA: TGTGCCAGCAGAGGAGGCATGAACACTGAAGCTTTCTTT
CDR3: CASRGGMNTEAFF

D: .
size: .
V: TRBV6-1
J: TRBJ1-1
DNA: TGTGCCAGCAGTGAAAGCGGCACGCGAGGTGAAGCTTTCTTT
CDR3: CASSESGTRGEAFF

D: .
size: .
V: TRBV6-6
J: TRBJ1-4
DNA: TGTGCCAGCAGCCCCAGGGGAACTAATGAAAAACTGTTTTTT
CDR3: CASSPRGTNEKLFF

D: .
size: few
V: TRBV18
J: TRBJ1-1
DNA: TGTGCCAGCTCACCCCCAGGGGTGGGGAACACTGAAGCTTTCTTT
CDR3: CASSPPGVGNTEAFF

D: .
size: few
V: TRBV18
J: TRBJ1-3
DNA: TGTGCCAGCTCACCACGACAGTACTCTGGAAACACCATATATTTT
CDR3: CASSPRQYSGNTIYF

D: TRBD1
size: .
V: TRBV5-4
J: TRBJ2-7
DNA: TGTGCCAGCAGCTCACAGGGGGCCCCCTACGAGCAGTACTTC
CDR3: CASSSQGAPYEQYF

D: .
size: .
V: TRBV7-9
J: TRBJ2-1
DNA: TGTGCCAGCAGCTTACAAGGGGGATTGAATGAGCAGTTCTTC
CDR3: CASSLQGGLNEQFF

D: .
size: .
V: TRBV24-1
J: TRBJ1-2
DNA: TGTGCCACCAGTGATACCCCGTATACAGTTGGCTACACCTTC
CDR3: CATSDTPYTVGYTF

D: TRBD2
size: few
V: TRBV9
J: TRBJ2-7
DNA: TGTGCCAGCAGCCGGGGCGGGACTAAAGAAGGCTACGAGCAGTACTTC
CDR3: CASSRGGTKEGYEQYF

D: TRBD2
size: .
V: TRBV28
J: TRBJ2-3
DNA: TGTGCCAGCAAGGGGCCGGGACTAGCGGGACCAGATACGCAGTATTTT
CDR3: CASKGPGLAGPDTQYF

D: .
size: .
V: TRBV4-3
J: TRBJ1-5
DNA: TGCGCCAGCAGCCAAGAACCAGGGCGGGGTCAGCCCCAGCATTTT
CDR3: CASSQEPGRGQPQHF

D: TRBD2
size: .
V: TRBV29-1
J: TRBJ2-2
DNA: TGCAGCGTTGAGTCTAGCGGGACTCCCGGGGAGCTGTTTTTT
CDR3: CSVESSGTPGELFF

D: TRBD2
size: .
V: TRBV6-2/TRBV6-3
J: TRBJ2-3
DNA: TGTGCCAGCAGCCTAGCGGGAGGGGGAACAGATACGCAGTATTTT
CDR3: CASSLAGGGTDTQYF

D: .
size: .
V: TRBV28
J: TRBJ2-1
DNA: TGTGCCAGCAGAACCCGGAGTAGCCCATACAATGAGCAGTTCTTC
CDR3: CASRTRSSPYNEQFF

D: .
size: .
V: TRBV30
J: TRBJ2-7
DNA: TGTGCCTGGAGTCACCGGGGTTTTAGGGACTACGAGCAGTACTTC
CDR3: CAWSHRGFRDYEQYF

D: .
size: .
V: TRBV7-9
J: TRBJ2-7
DNA: TGTGCCAGCAGCTTAGTAAGCCTGAGCTCCTACGAGCAGTACTTC
CDR3: CASSLVSLSSYEQYF

D: .
size: .
V: TRBV7-3
J: TRBJ2-5
DNA: TGTGCCAGCAGCTTAACCAGACAAGAGACCCAGTACTTC
CDR3: CASSLTRQETQYF

D: TRBD1
size: .
V: TRBV5-6
J: TRBJ1-2
DNA: TGTGCCAGCAGCTTGGGGGACAGGGCCTATGGCTACACCTTC
CDR3: CASSLGDRAYGYTF

D: TRBD2
size: .
V: TRBV3-1/TRBV3-2
J: TRBJ2-1
DNA: TGTGCCAGCAGCCAAGGATCAGCAGCGGGAGTAAAGTTCTTC
CDR3: CASSQGSAAGVKFF

D: .
size: .
V: TRBV18
J: TRBJ2-2
DNA: TGTGCCAGCTCACAAAAGGACTCCGGGGAGCTGTTTTTT
CDR3: CASSQKDSGELFF

D: .
size: once
V: TRBV2
J: TRBJ1-1
DNA: TGTGCCAGCCACCCAGACTTGAACACTGAAGCTTTCTTT
CDR3: CASHPDLNTEAFF

D: TRBD1
size: .
V: TRBV6-5
J: TRBJ1-1
DNA: TGTGCCGGACGAGACAGGGAGCACACTGAAGCTTTCTTT
CDR3: CAGRDREHTEAFF

D: .
size: .
V: TRBV19
J: TRBJ2-5
DNA: TGTGCCAGTAGTATGACATCGAAAGAGACCCAGTACTTC
CDR3: CASSMTSKETQYF

D: TRBD1
size: .
V: TRBV29-1
J: TRBJ1-2
DNA: TGCAGCGGGACCGGACAGGGTGACTATGGCTACACCTTC
CDR3: CSGTGQGDYGYTF

D: TRBD1
size: .
V: TRBV5-1
J: TRBJ1-1
DNA: TGCGCCAGCAGCTTCGCCGGGACAGGGGTTCCTGAAGCTTTCTTT
CDR3: CASSFAGTGVPEAFF

D: .
size: .
V: TRBV10-3
J: TRBJ2-5
DNA: TGTGCCATCAGTGACAGGGAAGAGACCCAGTACTTC
CDR3: CAISDREETQYF

D: TRBD2
size: .
V: TRBV5-1
J: TRBJ2-7
DNA: TGCGCCAGCTCCTCTAACGGACTAGCGAACTCCTACGAGCAGTACTTC
CDR3: CASSSNGLANSYEQYF

D: TRBD1
size: .
V: TRBV19
J: TRBJ2-7
DNA: TGTGCCAGTAGCGACGGGACAGGGAGATACGAGCAGTACTTC
CDR3: CASSDGTGRYEQYF

D: .
size: .
V: TRBV4-2
J: TRBJ1-2
DNA: TGTGCCAGCAGCCAACTAGACAACTATGGCTACACCTTC
CDR3: CASSQLDNYGYTF

D: .
size: .
V: TRBV6-4
J: TRBJ2-5
DNA: TGTGCCAGCAGCCGGACAGCACAAGAGACCCAGTACTTC
CDR3: CASSRTAQETQYF

D: .
size: .
V: TRBV30
J: TRBJ1-1
DNA: TGTGCCTGGAGTGGGCTCGTGAACACTGAAGCTTTCTTT
CDR3: CAWSGLVNTEAFF

D: TRBD1
size: .
V: TRBV5-5
J: TRBJ1-4
DNA: TGTGCCAGCAGCTTGGGTTCGAGGGGGACAGGACGGGAAAAACTGTTTTTT
CDR3: CASSLGSRGTGREKLFF

D: TRBD2
size: .
V: TRBV19
J: TRBJ2-7
DNA: TGTGCCAGTAGTCCTAGCGGGAGGGCCTACGAGCAGTACTTC
CDR3: CASSPSGRAYEQYF

D: .
size: .
V: TRBV7-9
J: TRBJ1-2
DNA: TGTGCCAGCAGCTTAGGGCAGGGCCACGGCTACACCTTC
CDR3: CASSLGQGHGYTF

D: .
size: .
V: TRBV7-2
J: TRBJ2-3
DNA: TGTGCCAGCAGCCGCGGGCGAGATACGCAGTATTTT
CDR3: CASSRGRDTQYF

D: TRBD2
size: .
V: TRBV19
J: TRBJ2-1
DNA: TGTGCCAGTAGGGGAGCTAGCGGTTCTATAGAGGAGCAGTTCTTC
CDR3: CASRGASGSIEEQFF

D: .
size: .
V: TRBV12-5
J: TRBJ2-6
DNA: TGTGCTAGTGGTTTGCCCCCGTGGGGACAAACCTCTGGGGCCAACGTCCTGACTTTC
CDR3: CASGLPPWGQTSGANVLTF

D: .
size: once
V: TRBV6-6
J: TRBJ2-7
DNA: TGTGCCAGCAGTTACTCGACTAGGACCGCCTCCTACGAGCAGTACTTC
CDR3: CASSYSTRTASYEQYF